Each of the 28 T cell receptor beta chains below was sequenced from the same sample in a study of blood T cell repertoires in COVID-19. Using immunoSEQ multiplex PCR, the repertoire was profiled, and TCRdb retains in-frame clones only, with some absent. The sample holds around 100,000 clones, about 89% seen once. Sequences were obtained from peripheral blood. The receptors stem from a man aged 45 to 65 with COVID-19, enrolled during active disease.

This chain joins TRBV6-2 or TRBV6-3 and TRBJ1-1; D gene ambiguous. CDR3 length: 13 amino acids. V lost 4 bases and J lost 1, with 7 bases in between. Germline values: CDR1 MNHEY, CDR2 SVGEGT. The CDR3 reads CASSFGQNTEAFF. The CDR3 nucleotides are TGTGCCAGCAGTTTTGGGCAGAACACTGAAGCTTTCTTT.

This clone showed up just once. The J gene is TRBJ2-7, the V gene TRBV6-2 or TRBV6-3, with TRBD2 matching 7 bases. This CDR3 comprises 16 residues. V dropped 2 bases and J dropped 4; count of bases not matched to a gene: 11. From germline, CDR1 is MNHEY and CDR2 SVGEGT. The CDR3 nucleotides are TGTGCCAGCAGTTACAATCCGGGGGGTTATGAATACGAGCAGTACTTC. This codes for CASSYNPGGYEYEQYF.

The chain recombines TRBV20-1 with TRBJ1-4; no definite D call. V shed 3 bases and J shed 7 bases, with 6 bases lying between them. Germline V lookup: CDR1 DFQATT, CDR2 SNEGSKA (reference sequence). The CDR3 runs 11 residues. The CDR3 DNA sequence: TGCAGTGCTAGGATCGGTGAAAAACTGTTTTTT. Translation gives CSARIGEKLFF.

This clone has a single count. The gene calls are TRBV9 and TRBJ1-2, with 9 bases fitting TRBD1. Germline V CDR1 and CDR2: SGDLS, YYNGEE. The CDR3 loop spans 15 amino acids. Losses at the gene ends were 4 bases for V and 5 bases for J; bases not matched to a gene: 9. In DNA, the CDR3 is TGTGCCAGCAGCCGCGAGGACAGGGGCTTTTATGGCTACACCTTC. This codes for CASSREDRGFYGYTF.

The gene calls are TRBV29-1 and TRBJ2-7, with D tentatively TRBD1 (6 bases). This CDR3 region has 13 residues. V lost 6 bases, J lost 3 bases, and 15 bases lay in between. CDR1 and CDR2 (germline): SQVTM, ANQGSEA. CDR3 nucleotides: TGCAGCGTGGGAGCCGGGACATTCTACGAGCAGTACTTC. Its protein product is CSVGAGTFYEQYF.

V is TRBV14 and J is TRBJ2-7, with a weak D call TRBD2 (5 bases). The CDR3 runs 15 residues. V was pared by 5 bases and J by 9 bases, with 23 bases between. Germline V gene sequence: CDR1 SGHDN, CDR2 FVKESK. The CDR3, as DNA: TGTGCCAGCAGCTTGTTAGAGACTATGAAGGGATGGCAGTACTTC. Translation gives CASSLLETMKGWQYF.

The rearrangement links TRBV7-2 to TRBJ2-5; weak D call: TRBD2 (6 bases). The V gene's germline CDR1 is SGHTA and CDR2 FQGNSA. CDR3 length: 12 residues. V lost 2 bases to trimming and J lost 6 bases, with 7 bases between them. As DNA, the CDR3 is TGTGCCAGCAGCTTACGCGGGAAGACCCAGTACTTC. Translating gives CASSLRGKTQYF.

The chain links TRBV9 to TRBJ1-3; TRBD1 is a possible D gene (6 bases). V was cut by 3 bases and J by 4 bases, with 8 bases left in between. The germline V gene encodes CDR1 SGDLS and CDR2 YYNGEE. The CDR3 is made up of 13 amino acids. The chain's CDR3 is CASSARGGNTIYF. CDR3 nucleotides: TGTGCCAGCAGCGCAAGGGGGGGAAACACCATATATTTT.

In nucleotides, the CDR3 is TGCGCCAGCAGCCATCTAGCGGGGGGCGGGACAGATACGCAGTATTTT. Its translation: CASSHLAGGGTDTQYF. This sequence joins TRBV4-1 and TRBJ2-3, with 11 nucleotides matching TRBD2. The ends lost 3 bases at V and 3 bases at J; junction bases unmatched: 5. The length of the CDR3 is 16 residues. Germline V CDR1 and CDR2: MGHRA, YSYEKL.

CDR3 region: CASQRVAGTHEQYF. CDR3 nucleotides: TGTGCCAGCCAGAGGGTAGCGGGGACCCACGAGCAGTACTTC. The V call is TRBV7-9, the J call TRBJ2-7, with TRBD2 identical over 8 bases. V dropped 8 bases and J dropped 5; count of bases not matched to a gene: 11. The germline V gene encodes CDR1 SEHNR and CDR2 FQNEAQ (reference sequence). The CDR3 extends over 14 amino acids.

On this clone itself: Sequence at one end of the junction differs from germline and may be a read error. The chain uses TRBV11-2 and TRBJ2-3; TRBD1 matches 8 bases. Germline CDR1 SGHAT, CDR2 FQNNGV. This CDR3 comprises 12 residues. In nucleotides, the CDR3 is TGTGCCAGCAGCTTAGAAGGGACAGGAGCAAATTTT. This codes for CASSLEGTGANF.

The chain employs TRBV28 and TRBJ1-6; D not resolved. The V end lost 5 bases, the J end lost 8 bases, and 10 bases lay between the germline ends. Germline-derived CDR1 and CDR2 are MDHEN and SYDVKM. This CDR3 region has 13 residues. The CDR3 DNA is TGTGCCAGCAGTCTCCCCGGGGATTCACCCCTCCACTTT. Translated, it gives CASSLPGDSPLHF.

The gene calls are TRBV11-1 and TRBJ1-2; 10 nucleotides align to TRBD1. Germline values: CDR1 SGHAT, CDR2 FQDESV (reference sequence). This CDR3 is built from 13 residues. V was pared by 5 bases and J by 5 bases, with 2 bases of the junction left unmatched. The DNA of the CDR3 is TGTGCCAGCAGCCCGGGACAGGGGTATGGCTACACCTTC. The encoded protein is CASSPGQGYGYTF.

This chain connects TRBV3-1 (or the pseudogene TRBV3-2) to TRBJ1-1; D is ambiguous. The CDR3 has 11 amino acids. Trimming cost V 3 bases and J 10 bases, with 9 bases left between them. The V gene's germline CDR1 is LGHDT and CDR2 YNNKEL (reference sequence). In DNA, the CDR3 is TGTGCCAGCAGCCAGGGAGGTGGAGCTTTCTTT. Protein product: CASSQGGGAFF.

V is TRBV29-1 and J is TRBJ2-2; 7 nucleotides agree with TRBD1. This CDR3 contains 14 residues. The germline V gene encodes CDR1 SQVTM and CDR2 ANQGSEA. Trimming removed 5 bases from V and 5 bases from J; junction bases left unmatched: 8. The CDR3 region is CSVPTGRWTGELFF. DNA of the CDR3: TGCAGCGTTCCGACAGGGCGTTGGACCGGGGAGCTGTTTTTT.

The chain has TRBV12-5 and TRBJ2-2; 8 bases map to TRBD2. V lost 2 bases and J lost 5; bases outside the gene matches: 7. Germline CDR1 LGHNT, CDR2 FRNRAP. This CDR3 has 16 amino acids. Here the CDR3 reads CASGLSGGAGTGELFF. CDR3 DNA: TGTGCTAGTGGTTTGTCCGGGGGGGCCGGAACCGGGGAGCTGTTTTTT. Based on the CDR3 plus reference TRBV12-5 and TRBJ2-2, the full variable domain is DARVTQTPRHKVTEMGQEVTMRCQPILGHNTVFWYRQTMMQGLELLAYFRNRAPLDDSGMPKDRFSAEMPDATLATLKIQPSEPRDSAVYFCASGLSGGAGTGELFFGEGSRLTVL.

The CDR3 sequence: CASSRRLAGELFF. CDR3 coding DNA: TGTGCCAGCAGCCGCCGACTGGCCGGGGAGCTGTTTTTT. The chain has TRBV7-2 and TRBJ2-2; D gene unclear. The CDR3 has 13 residues. With 5 bases removed from V and 6 bases from J, the gap between germline ends came to 10 bases. From germline, CDR1 is SGHTA and CDR2 FQGNSA.

The chain is built from TRBV5-4 and TRBJ2-7; the match to TRBD1 covers 11 bases. The V segment lost 4 bases and the J segment 2 bases; nucleotides outside the gene matches: 2. This CDR3 contains 14 residues. Germline CDR1 SGHNT, CDR2 YYREEE (reference sequence). The CDR3 spells CASSGGQGAYEQYF. The CDR3 region has the DNA TGTGCCAGCAGCGGGGGACAGGGGGCCTACGAGCAGTACTTC.

This chain connects TRBV9 to TRBJ2-5, with a possible D match to TRBD1 (7 bases). V gave up 7 bases and J gave up 7 bases, with 20 bases separating them. Germline assignment: CDR1 SGDLS and CDR2 YYNGEE. This CDR3 has 14 amino acids. The CDR3 here is CASGGTAGGWTQYF. CDR3 sequence (DNA): TGTGCCAGCGGCGGGACAGCAGGGGGATGGACCCAGTACTTC.

The chain joins TRBV5-1 to TRBJ2-6, with D maybe TRBD1 (5 bases). The length of the CDR3 is 16 residues. Germline CDR1 SGHRS, CDR2 YFSETQ. Deletions cut 1 base from V and 2 bases from J, with 10 bases between. The CDR3 bases are TGCGCCAGCAGCTTGCCCAAGGGGCCTGGGGCCAACGTCCTGACTTTC. Translating gives CASSLPKGPGANVLTF.

The chain joins TRBV16 to TRBJ2-5; 7 bases match TRBD2. The length of the CDR3 is 17 residues. Unmatched junction bases numbered 12, after V lost 2 bases and J lost 3 bases. In germline, CDR1 is KGHSY, CDR2 FQNENV. This CDR3 is CASSQLSLLAEEETQYF. In nucleotides, the CDR3 is TGTGCCAGCAGCCAACTCTCCCTTCTAGCGGAAGAAGAGACCCAGTACTTC.

Concerning this clone itself: This sample also contains other DNA sequences that code for the same CDR3. The J gene is TRBJ2-1, the V gene TRBV15; 10 positions match TRBD2. Germline lookup yields CDR1 LNHNV and CDR2 YYDKDF (reference sequence). V lost 1 base, J lost 0 bases, and 0 bases stayed unmatched. The CDR3 sequence is 16 residues long. The CDR3 DNA is TGTGCCACCAGCAGAGCTAGCGGGGGCTCCTACAATGAGCAGTTCTTC. Translation gives CATSRASGGSYNEQFF.

At least ten counts were recorded for this clone. J is TRBJ1-4 and V is TRBV11-1; D may be TRBD1 (5 bases). Germline loops: CDR1 SGHAT, CDR2 FQDESV (reference sequence). This CDR3 has 14 residues. V lost 5 bases and J 10 bases, leaving 17 bases between the germline ends. CDR3 residues: CASSGAGTPGKLFF. The DNA of the CDR3 is TGTGCCAGCAGCGGAGCGGGGACTCCCGGAAAACTGTTTTTT.

The chain links TRBV7-8 to TRBJ1-2; D remains unclear. Trimming removed 5 bases at V and 5 bases at J, with 12 bases between. Germline loops: CDR1 SGHVS, CDR2 FQNEAQ. The length of the CDR3 is 13 residues. In DNA form, the CDR3 reads TGTGCCAGCAGCCTAGGAGTATTATATGGCTACACCTTC. This translates into CASSLGVLYGYTF.

This chain joins TRBV5-1 and TRBJ2-7; D is possibly TRBD1 (6 bases). V was trimmed by 4 bases and J by 3 bases, leaving 14 bases between them. Germline V lookup: CDR1 SGHRS, CDR2 YFSETQ. The CDR3 extends over 14 amino acids. This CDR3 is CASSAQGAVYEQYF. The CDR3 DNA is TGCGCCAGCAGCGCACAGGGTGCCGTCTACGAGCAGTACTTC.

The chain links TRBV5-4 to TRBJ1-1; no firm D call. This CDR3 is built from 11 residues. The V and J ends lost 4 bases and 8 bases respectively, with 9 bases between them. Germline V CDR1 and CDR2: SGHNT, YYREEE (reference sequence). The CDR3 protein is CASSGKTEAFF. As DNA, the CDR3 is TGTGCCAGCAGCGGTAAGACAGAAGCTTTCTTT.

This clone has a single count. The rearrangement joins TRBV27 to TRBJ1-5, with 9 positions matching TRBD1. This CDR3 has 15 amino acids. V gave up 8 bases and J gave up 6 bases; unmatched junction bases: 11. CDR1 MNHEY and CDR2 SMNVEV come from the germline V gene (reference sequence). The CDR3 here is CASRNRGPGGQPQHF. In DNA, the CDR3 is TGTGCCAGCCGCAACAGGGGGCCTGGGGGTCAGCCCCAGCATTTT.

As regards this clone: The same CDR3 is also encoded by other DNA sequences in this sample. The chain carries TRBV30 and TRBJ2-7, with TRBD1 as a possible D gene (6 bases). CDR3 length: 12 amino acids. V was trimmed by 0 bases and J by 6 bases, leaving 9 bases between them. Per germline, CDR1 GTSNPN and CDR2 SVGIG (reference sequence). The CDR3: CAWSVQGFEQYF. The CDR3 DNA reads as TGTGCCTGGAGTGTACAGGGTTTCGAGCAGTACTTC.